This T cell receptor beta chain was found in a study of CD4+ T cells in melanoma (dated by TCRdb to between 2021 and 2024). For context, the study as a whole: The study investigated neoantigen-specific CD4+ T cells in human melanoma.

This clone was seen a handful of times. What antigen it recognizes has not been identified. Base quality data are lacking; no much larger clone is found one base away. The donors were melanoma patients. Overall study outcomes, separate from this receptor: Diverse differentiation states were reported to be shown by neoantigen-specific CD4+ T cells in melanoma. The report described a correlation between neoantigen-specific CD4+ T cells and the function of CD8+ T cells, macrophages and B cells.

CDR1 LGHNA and CDR2 YNFKEQ are derived from the germline V gene. Relative to germline, V is missing 0 bases and J is missing 5 bases, with 11 bases of the junction outside any gene match. Measured from the cysteine to the phenylalanine, the CDR3 is 17 residues long. The sequence is cut down to CDR3 DNA, 51 bases in frame from base 1. Preparation of the library involved the immunoSEQ multiplex PCR assay. TCRdb stores this immuneACCESS table with in-frame sequences only. Part of the clones is absent; in the studies checked, under half of the shortfall reflects unresolved V genes, and no reason is known for the rest. In this sample the table shows roughly 120,000 clones, about 90% of which occur a single time. The ten most abundant clones make up roughly 3.5% of the sample.

The TCR originated in a human donor with melanoma. Material: peripheral blood. The chain is encoded by TRBV4-2 joined to TRBJ2-3, with 7 bases in between that match TRBD2. The CDR3 protein is CASSQEGGRPGGDTQYF. The DNA is as follows: TGTGCCAGCAGCCAAGAGGGAGGACGCCCGGGGGGAGATACGCAGTATTTT.